The rows below give T cell receptor beta chains drawn from one sample of a study of blood T cell repertoires in COVID-19. Repertoires were generated with immunoSEQ multiplex PCR, while TCRdb's copy carries only in-frame clones and drops some. The sample shows 190,000 or so clones, about 86% of them seen only once. Material for sequencing was peripheral blood. Every receptor here comes from a woman aged 25 to 39 with active or convalescent COVID-19. Each CDR3 is given with its conserved first and last residue. Each record gives: J gene, V gene, D gene, clone size, CDR3 DNA, CDR3 protein. The D gene is left open where the match is weak. Expanded clones are given a class, and other clones once, few, many or no size at all.

J gene: TRBJ1-5
V gene: TRBV27
D gene: NA
clone size: NA
CDR3 DNA: TGTGCCAGCAGTTTAGGACAAGGCAATCAGCCCCAGCATTTT
CDR3 protein: CASSLGQGNQPQHF

J gene: TRBJ2-1
V gene: TRBV15
D gene: NA
clone size: NA
CDR3 DNA: TGTGCCACCAGCAGGTATGGGGCCATGCTGTGGTACAATGAGCAGTTCTTC
CDR3 protein: CATSRYGAMLWYNEQFF

J gene: TRBJ2-1
V gene: TRBV5-1
D gene: NA
clone size: NA
CDR3 DNA: TGCGCCAGCAGCTTGAACGTAGCGAATGAGCAGTTCTTC
CDR3 protein: CASSLNVANEQFF

J gene: TRBJ1-4
V gene: TRBV13
D gene: TRBD1
clone size: NA
CDR3 DNA: TGTGCCAGCACCCGGACAGGGGGCAAAGAGGGTGAAAAACTGTTTTTT
CDR3 protein: CASTRTGGKEGEKLFF

J gene: TRBJ2-7
V gene: TRBV28
D gene: NA
clone size: NA
CDR3 DNA: TGTGCCAGCAGCCCCCACTACGAGCAGTACTTC
CDR3 protein: CASSPHYEQYF

J gene: TRBJ1-4
V gene: TRBV24-1
D gene: TRBD1
clone size: few
CDR3 DNA: TGTGCCATCTCACCGGGACAGGCCCATCGGGAACTGTTTTTT
CDR3 protein: CAISPGQAHRELFF

J gene: TRBJ2-3
V gene: TRBV5-6
D gene: TRBD2
clone size: NA
CDR3 DNA: TGTGCCAGCAGCTTGGGAGGAAGCGGGGGGATAACAGATACGCAGTATTTT
CDR3 protein: CASSLGGSGGITDTQYF

J gene: TRBJ1-2
V gene: TRBV7-9
D gene: TRBD1
clone size: NA
CDR3 DNA: TGTGCCAGCAGCTTAGCTTCCGGGACAGCAAAAGACTATGGCTACACCTTC
CDR3 protein: CASSLASGTAKDYGYTF

J gene: TRBJ1-2
V gene: TRBV5-4
D gene: TRBD1
clone size: NA
CDR3 DNA: TGTGCCAGCAGCACCGGACAGGGATTCGGCTATGGCTACACCTTC
CDR3 protein: CASSTGQGFGYGYTF

J gene: TRBJ2-7
V gene: TRBV6-6
D gene: TRBD1
clone size: NA
CDR3 DNA: TGTGCCAGCAGTCCTCTTCGGGACAGGGGGCGCCGGTCGTGGGAGCAGTACTTC
CDR3 protein: CASSPLRDRGRRSWEQYF

J gene: TRBJ1-4
V gene: TRBV30
D gene: NA
clone size: once
CDR3 DNA: TGTGCCTACACCAGGGGAGCTAATGAAAAACTGTTTTTT
CDR3 protein: CAYTRGANEKLFF

J gene: TRBJ1-2
V gene: TRBV14
D gene: NA
clone size: NA
CDR3 DNA: TGTGCCAGCAGCCCCGGCGGGGTTGGATCCTATGGCTACACCTTC
CDR3 protein: CASSPGGVGSYGYTF

J gene: TRBJ2-2
V gene: TRBV5-1
D gene: NA
clone size: NA
CDR3 DNA: TGCGCCAGCACCCCCATGCGACTAGGGGCCGGGGAGCTGTTTTTT
CDR3 protein: CASTPMRLGAGELFF

J gene: TRBJ2-3
V gene: TRBV5-4
D gene: NA
clone size: NA
CDR3 DNA: TGTGCCAGCAGCTTGTGGGGGGAACTAGCCGCAGATACGCAGTATTTT
CDR3 protein: CASSLWGELAADTQYF

J gene: TRBJ1-2
V gene: TRBV2
D gene: TRBD1
clone size: NA
CDR3 DNA: TGTGCCAGCAGTCCCGGGACAGGGTATGGCTACACCTTC
CDR3 protein: CASSPGTGYGYTF

J gene: TRBJ1-5
V gene: TRBV5-1
D gene: TRBD1
clone size: NA
CDR3 DNA: TGCGCCAGCAGCTTGGAGACAGGGGGCACACAGCCCCAGCATTTT
CDR3 protein: CASSLETGGTQPQHF

J gene: TRBJ1-3
V gene: TRBV5-1
D gene: NA
clone size: NA
CDR3 DNA: TGCGCCAGCAGCTTTTTCGGGAGCTCTGGAAACACCATATATTTT
CDR3 protein: CASSFFGSSGNTIYF

J gene: TRBJ1-4
V gene: TRBV30
D gene: TRBD1
clone size: NA
CDR3 DNA: TGTGCCTGGAGAGACACGACAGGGATCCAAGAAAAACTGTTTTTT
CDR3 protein: CAWRDTTGIQEKLFF

J gene: TRBJ2-5
V gene: TRBV19
D gene: TRBD2
clone size: NA
CDR3 DNA: TGTGCCAGTAGTAAACAACTAGCGGGGGCCTCACAAGAGACCCAGTACTTC
CDR3 protein: CASSKQLAGASQETQYF

J gene: TRBJ2-7
V gene: TRBV30
D gene: NA
clone size: NA
CDR3 DNA: TGTGCCTGGGGCAGTTCGTCCTACGAGCAGTACTTC
CDR3 protein: CAWGSSSYEQYF

J gene: TRBJ1-5
V gene: TRBV7-2
D gene: TRBD1
clone size: NA
CDR3 DNA: TGTGCCAGCAGCACCCGGGACAGGGGCCATCAGCCCCAGCATTTT
CDR3 protein: CASSTRDRGHQPQHF

J gene: TRBJ2-7
V gene: TRBV6-6
D gene: NA
clone size: NA
CDR3 DNA: TGTGCCAGCACCTCCCAAGCCTGGACTACCTACGAGCAGTACTTC
CDR3 protein: CASTSQAWTTYEQYF

J gene: TRBJ1-1
V gene: TRBV6-6
D gene: NA
clone size: NA
CDR3 DNA: TGTGCCAGCAGTTACGGCCTAGGCACTGAAGCTTTCTTT
CDR3 protein: CASSYGLGTEAFF

J gene: TRBJ2-1
V gene: TRBV3-1/TRBV3-2
D gene: TRBD2
clone size: NA
CDR3 DNA: TGTGCCAGCAGCCATCCGGGACTAGCGGGAGGGGTAAATGAGCAGTTCTTC
CDR3 protein: CASSHPGLAGGVNEQFF

J gene: TRBJ1-1
V gene: TRBV27
D gene: NA
clone size: NA
CDR3 DNA: TGTGCCAGCAGTCTCCTGACAGGGAACACTGAAGCTTTCTTT
CDR3 protein: CASSLLTGNTEAFF

J gene: TRBJ2-2
V gene: TRBV4-2
D gene: TRBD1
clone size: NA
CDR3 DNA: TGTGCCAGCAGCCAACCCGACAGGGGGCTCGGCACCGGGGAGCTGTTTTTT
CDR3 protein: CASSQPDRGLGTGELFF

J gene: TRBJ1-3
V gene: TRBV19
D gene: TRBD1
clone size: NA
CDR3 DNA: TGTGCCAGCCGCAGGGGGCAAGGAAACACCATATATTTT
CDR3 protein: CASRRGQGNTIYF

J gene: TRBJ2-1
V gene: TRBV6-4
D gene: NA
clone size: NA
CDR3 DNA: TGTGCCAGTCAACGCACGTACTCCGGGGGCTCCTACAATGAGCAGTTCTTC
CDR3 protein: CASQRTYSGGSYNEQFF

J gene: TRBJ1-1
V gene: TRBV5-1
D gene: TRBD1
clone size: NA
CDR3 DNA: TGCGCCAGCAGCACAGGGGGTGGGACTGAAGCTTTCTTT
CDR3 protein: CASSTGGGTEAFF

J gene: TRBJ2-5
V gene: TRBV5-6
D gene: TRBD2
clone size: NA
CDR3 DNA: TGTGCCAGCAGCTTCATAGCGGGGGGGAACCAAGAGACCCAGTACTTC
CDR3 protein: CASSFIAGGNQETQYF

J gene: TRBJ1-4
V gene: TRBV14
D gene: TRBD1
clone size: NA
CDR3 DNA: TGTGCCAGCAGCCCCACCGGGACAGGGACTGAAAAACTGTTTTTT
CDR3 protein: CASSPTGTGTEKLFF

J gene: TRBJ1-4
V gene: TRBV6-1
D gene: NA
clone size: once
CDR3 DNA: TGTGCCAGCAGTGAAGCGACTTTTGCAACTAATGAAAAACTGTTTTTT
CDR3 protein: CASSEATFATNEKLFF

J gene: TRBJ1-1
V gene: TRBV19
D gene: NA
clone size: NA
CDR3 DNA: TGTGCCACCTCCTTGGGGGCGCGTACTGAAGCTTTCTTT
CDR3 protein: CATSLGARTEAFF

J gene: TRBJ2-5
V gene: TRBV28
D gene: TRBD2
clone size: NA
CDR3 DNA: TGTGCCAGCAGTTCCCTAGGGACTAGCGGGAGGGCCGGGGAGACCCAGTACTTC
CDR3 protein: CASSSLGTSGRAGETQYF

J gene: TRBJ2-1
V gene: TRBV19
D gene: TRBD2
clone size: NA
CDR3 DNA: TGTGCCAGTAGTATAGTGTTCAGCGGGGGGGCGAATGAGCAGTTCTTC
CDR3 protein: CASSIVFSGGANEQFF

J gene: TRBJ2-1
V gene: TRBV19
D gene: NA
clone size: NA
CDR3 DNA: TGTGCCAGTAGTATTGAGCTTAGCTCCTACAATGAGCAGTTCTTC
CDR3 protein: CASSIELSSYNEQFF

J gene: TRBJ2-7
V gene: TRBV11-2
D gene: NA
clone size: NA
CDR3 DNA: TGTGCCAGCAGCCCGGCCATGGGGCCCTACGAGCAGTACTTC
CDR3 protein: CASSPAMGPYEQYF

J gene: TRBJ1-2
V gene: TRBV11-2
D gene: NA
clone size: NA
CDR3 DNA: TGTGCCAGCAGTCCTCAGGGTTTATATGGCTACACCTTC
CDR3 protein: CASSPQGLYGYTF

J gene: TRBJ2-1
V gene: TRBV28
D gene: NA
clone size: NA
CDR3 DNA: TGTGCCAGCCTCGGAGGGAGCGGAAACAATGAGCAGTTCTTC
CDR3 protein: CASLGGSGNNEQFF

J gene: TRBJ1-2
V gene: TRBV6-5
D gene: NA
clone size: NA
CDR3 DNA: TGTGCCAGCAGTACAGGGTCCCTCTATGGCTACACCTTC
CDR3 protein: CASSTGSLYGYTF

J gene: TRBJ2-1
V gene: TRBV12-3/TRBV12-4
D gene: TRBD1
clone size: NA
CDR3 DNA: TGTGCCAGCAGTTTACCCAGGGGGAAGCAGTTCTTC
CDR3 protein: CASSLPRGKQFF

J gene: TRBJ2-3
V gene: TRBV20-1
D gene: NA
clone size: NA
CDR3 DNA: TGCAGTGCTAGTGTAGAAGATACGCAGTATTTT
CDR3 protein: CSASVEDTQYF

J gene: TRBJ1-1
V gene: TRBV13
D gene: NA
clone size: NA
CDR3 DNA: TGTGCCAGCAGGCAGGGGTTTGAAGCTTTCTTT
CDR3 protein: CASRQGFEAFF

J gene: TRBJ2-7
V gene: TRBV6-5
D gene: NA
clone size: NA
CDR3 DNA: TGTGCCAGCAGTTACTCCGGTGCCGGGTTCGGCTACGAGCAGTACTTC
CDR3 protein: CASSYSGAGFGYEQYF

J gene: TRBJ2-1
V gene: TRBV7-9
D gene: NA
clone size: NA
CDR3 DNA: TGTGCCAGCAGCTCCGGATTGGACGGGATCAATGAGCAGTTCTTC
CDR3 protein: CASSSGLDGINEQFF

J gene: TRBJ2-7
V gene: TRBV5-6
D gene: NA
clone size: NA
CDR3 DNA: TGTGCCAGCAGCCTACTAAGCGGTTTTAGCTCCTACGAGCAGTACTTC
CDR3 protein: CASSLLSGFSSYEQYF

J gene: TRBJ1-1
V gene: TRBV27
D gene: NA
clone size: NA
CDR3 DNA: TGTGCCAGCAGTTTCGGTTGGACTGAAGCTTTCTTT
CDR3 protein: CASSFGWTEAFF

J gene: TRBJ2-7
V gene: TRBV29-1
D gene: NA
clone size: NA
CDR3 DNA: TGCAGCGTTGAAGCCAGGCCTCCCTCCTACGAGCAGTACTTC
CDR3 protein: CSVEARPPSYEQYF

J gene: TRBJ2-2
V gene: TRBV6-5
D gene: NA
clone size: NA
CDR3 DNA: TGTGCCACCTCTGCTGCGGAGGCTAACACCGGGGAGCTGTTTTTT
CDR3 protein: CATSAAEANTGELFF

J gene: TRBJ2-7
V gene: TRBV20-1
D gene: NA
clone size: NA
CDR3 DNA: TGCAGTGCGAGGGAGGATGATGAGCAGTACTTC
CDR3 protein: CSAREDDEQYF

J gene: TRBJ2-1
V gene: TRBV28
D gene: NA
clone size: few
CDR3 DNA: TGTGCCAGCAGTTTAGGACTATCTTCCTACAATGAGCAGTTCTTC
CDR3 protein: CASSLGLSSYNEQFF

J gene: TRBJ1-2
V gene: TRBV2
D gene: NA
clone size: once
CDR3 DNA: TGTGCCAGCAGTGAAACAGGGTACTATGGCTACACCTTC
CDR3 protein: CASSETGYYGYTF

J gene: TRBJ2-7
V gene: TRBV15
D gene: TRBD2
clone size: NA
CDR3 DNA: TGTGCCACCAGTCTAGCGGGGGGGCGTAACGAGCAGTACTTC
CDR3 protein: CATSLAGGRNEQYF

J gene: TRBJ2-1
V gene: TRBV5-4
D gene: NA
clone size: NA
CDR3 DNA: TGTGCCAGCAGCCCTAGGACAGGAGGGACGAACAATGAGCAGTTCTTC
CDR3 protein: CASSPRTGGTNNEQFF

J gene: TRBJ2-2
V gene: TRBV25-1
D gene: TRBD2
clone size: NA
CDR3 DNA: TGTGCCAGCAGTGAAAGTGCCCCGAGCGGGGGGGCCGCCGGGGAGCTGTTTTTT
CDR3 protein: CASSESAPSGGAAGELFF

J gene: TRBJ1-1
V gene: TRBV19
D gene: TRBD1
clone size: NA
CDR3 DNA: TGTGCCAGCGAGCCGACAGGGTTACACACTGAAGCTTTCTTT
CDR3 protein: CASEPTGLHTEAFF

J gene: TRBJ2-7
V gene: TRBV12-5
D gene: TRBD1
clone size: once
CDR3 DNA: TGTGCTAGTGGCCCCCTGGGACAGGGTCCCTACGAGCAGTACTTC
CDR3 protein: CASGPLGQGPYEQYF

J gene: TRBJ1-4
V gene: TRBV5-1
D gene: NA
clone size: NA
CDR3 DNA: TGCGCCAGCAGCCCTGGTCGGGGGGGTGAAAAACTGTTTTTT
CDR3 protein: CASSPGRGGEKLFF

J gene: TRBJ2-5
V gene: TRBV28
D gene: TRBD2
clone size: NA
CDR3 DNA: TGTGCCAGCAGTTTAGGGTGGGCTAGCGGGAACCAAGAGACCCAGTACTTC
CDR3 protein: CASSLGWASGNQETQYF